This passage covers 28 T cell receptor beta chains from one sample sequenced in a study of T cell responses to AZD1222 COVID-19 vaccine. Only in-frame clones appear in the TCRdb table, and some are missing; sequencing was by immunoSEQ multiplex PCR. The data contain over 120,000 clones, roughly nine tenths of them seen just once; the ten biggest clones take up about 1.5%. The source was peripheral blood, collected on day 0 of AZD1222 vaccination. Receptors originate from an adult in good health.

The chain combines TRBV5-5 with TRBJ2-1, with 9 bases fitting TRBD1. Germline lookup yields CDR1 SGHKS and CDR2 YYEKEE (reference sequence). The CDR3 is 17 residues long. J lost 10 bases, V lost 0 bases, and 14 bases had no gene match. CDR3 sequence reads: CASSLVAGTGLLGEQFF. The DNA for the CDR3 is TGTGCCAGCAGCTTGGTCGCCGGGACAGGGCTCTTGGGGGAGCAGTTCTTC.

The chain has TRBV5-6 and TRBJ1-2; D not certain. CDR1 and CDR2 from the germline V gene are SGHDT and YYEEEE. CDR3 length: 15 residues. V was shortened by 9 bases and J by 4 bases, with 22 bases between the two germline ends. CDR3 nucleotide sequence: TGTGCCACCCAATACCGGTTCCACGGACGCTATGGCTACACCTTC. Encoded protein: CATQYRFHGRYGYTF.

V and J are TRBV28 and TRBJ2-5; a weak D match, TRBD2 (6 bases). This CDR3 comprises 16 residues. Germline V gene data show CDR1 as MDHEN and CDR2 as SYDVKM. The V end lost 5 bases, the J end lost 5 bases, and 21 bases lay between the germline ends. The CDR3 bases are TGTGCCAGCAGTGGCGGGACTCTGCTTGGCGGGGAGACCCAGTACTTC. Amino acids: CASSGGTLLGGETQYF. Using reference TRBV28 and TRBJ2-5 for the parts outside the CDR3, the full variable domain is DVKVTQSSRYLVKRTGEKVFLECVQDMDHENMFWYRQDPGLGLRLIYFSYDVKMKEKGDIPEGYSVSREKKERFSLILESASTNQTSMYLCASSGGTLLGGETQYFGPGTRLLVL.

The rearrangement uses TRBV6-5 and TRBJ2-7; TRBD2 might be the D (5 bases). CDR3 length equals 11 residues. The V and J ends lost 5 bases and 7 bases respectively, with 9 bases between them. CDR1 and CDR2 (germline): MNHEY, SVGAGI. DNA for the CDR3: TGTGCCAGCAGTCGCCGGGAAGAGCAGTACTTC. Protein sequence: CASSRREEQYF.

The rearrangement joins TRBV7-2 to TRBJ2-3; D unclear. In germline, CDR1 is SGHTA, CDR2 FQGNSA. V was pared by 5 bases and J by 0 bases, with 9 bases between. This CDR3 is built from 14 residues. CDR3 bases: TGTGCCAGCAGCACCCGGCAGAGCACAGATACGCAGTATTTT. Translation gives CASSTRQSTDTQYF.

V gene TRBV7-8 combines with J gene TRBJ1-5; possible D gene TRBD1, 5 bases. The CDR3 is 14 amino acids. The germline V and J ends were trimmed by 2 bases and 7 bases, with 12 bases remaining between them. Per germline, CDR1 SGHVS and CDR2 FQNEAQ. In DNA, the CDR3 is TGTGCCAGCAGCTTACTGCAGGGCGGGCAGCCCCAGCATTTT. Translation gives CASSLLQGGQPQHF. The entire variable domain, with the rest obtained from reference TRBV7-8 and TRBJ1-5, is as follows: GAGVSQSPRYKVAKRGQDVALRCDPISGHVSLFWYQQALGQGPEFLTYFQNEAQLDKSGLPSDRFFAERPEGSVSTLKIQRTQQEDSAVYLCASSLLQGGQPQHFGDGTRLSIL.

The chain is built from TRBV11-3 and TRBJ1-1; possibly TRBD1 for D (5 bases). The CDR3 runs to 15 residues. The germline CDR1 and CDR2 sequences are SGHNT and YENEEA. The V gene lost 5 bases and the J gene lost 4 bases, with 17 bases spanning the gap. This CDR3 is CASSPPEDTCTEAFF. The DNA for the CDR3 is TGTGCCAGCAGCCCGCCCGAGGACACCTGCACTGAAGCTTTCTTT.

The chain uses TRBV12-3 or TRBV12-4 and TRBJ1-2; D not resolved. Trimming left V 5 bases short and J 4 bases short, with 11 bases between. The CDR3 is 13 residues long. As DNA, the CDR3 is TGTGCCAGCAGTCCCCGGATATTCTATGGCTACACCTTC. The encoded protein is CASSPRIFYGYTF.

CDR3 in amino acids: CASSPLGPGHSDTQYF. DNA for the CDR3: TGTGCCAGCAGCCCCCTGGGTCCGGGGCATTCAGATACGCAGTATTTT. The chain uses TRBV14 and TRBJ2-3, with D tentatively TRBD1 or TRBD2 (5 bases each). Germline CDR1 reads SGHDN; CDR2 reads FVKESK. V was shortened by 4 bases and J by 4 bases, with 18 bases between the two germline ends. This CDR3 spans 16 amino acids.

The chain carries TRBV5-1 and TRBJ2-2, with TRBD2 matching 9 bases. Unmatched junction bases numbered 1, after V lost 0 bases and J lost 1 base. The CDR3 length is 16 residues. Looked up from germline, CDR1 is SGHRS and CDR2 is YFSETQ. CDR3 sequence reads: CASSLGLAVNTGELFF. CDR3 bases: TGCGCCAGCAGCTTGGGACTAGCGGTGAACACCGGGGAGCTGTTTTTT.

CDR3 amino acids: CASSQGAAKNTEAFF. The DNA of the CDR3 is TGTGCCAGCAGCCAAGGAGCAGCGAAGAACACTGAAGCTTTCTTT. The V call is TRBV7-6, the J call TRBJ1-1; D is unresolved. This CDR3 is 15 amino acids long. CDR1 and CDR2 from the germline V gene are SGHVS and FNYEAQ. Trimming shortened V by 5 bases and J by 1 base, and 14 bases separated the two germline ends.

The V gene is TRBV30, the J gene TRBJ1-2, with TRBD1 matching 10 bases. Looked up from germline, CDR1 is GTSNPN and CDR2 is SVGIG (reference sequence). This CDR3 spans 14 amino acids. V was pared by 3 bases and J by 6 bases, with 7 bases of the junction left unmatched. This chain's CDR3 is CAWSAGQGIDGYTF. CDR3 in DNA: TGTGCCTGGAGCGCGGGACAGGGGATCGATGGCTACACCTTC.

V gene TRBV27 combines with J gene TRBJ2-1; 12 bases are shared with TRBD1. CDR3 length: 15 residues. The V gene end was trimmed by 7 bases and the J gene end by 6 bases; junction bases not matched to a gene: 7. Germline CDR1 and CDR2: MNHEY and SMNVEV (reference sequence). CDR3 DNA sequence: TGTGCCAGCAATGACGGGACAGGGGGCTTCAATGAGCAGTTCTTC. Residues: CASNDGTGGFNEQFF.

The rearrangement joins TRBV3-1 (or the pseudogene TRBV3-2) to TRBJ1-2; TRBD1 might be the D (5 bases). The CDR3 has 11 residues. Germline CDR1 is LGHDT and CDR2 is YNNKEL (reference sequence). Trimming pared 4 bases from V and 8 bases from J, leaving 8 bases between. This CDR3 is CASSRGKGYTF. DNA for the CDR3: TGTGCCAGCAGCCGGGGCAAAGGCTACACCTTC.

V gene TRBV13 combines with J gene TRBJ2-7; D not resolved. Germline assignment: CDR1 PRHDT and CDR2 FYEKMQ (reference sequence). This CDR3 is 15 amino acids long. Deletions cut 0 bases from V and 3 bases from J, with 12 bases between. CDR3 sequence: CASSLGPQTLYEQYF. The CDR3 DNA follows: TGTGCCAGCAGCTTAGGCCCACAGACCCTCTACGAGCAGTACTTC.

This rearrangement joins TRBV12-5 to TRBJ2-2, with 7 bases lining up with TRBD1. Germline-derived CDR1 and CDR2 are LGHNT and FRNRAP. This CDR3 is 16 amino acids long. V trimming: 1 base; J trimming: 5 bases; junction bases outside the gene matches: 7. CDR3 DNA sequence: TGTGCTAGTGGTTTGGGGGTATCGGACAGGACCGGGGAGCTGTTTTTT. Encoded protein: CASGLGVSDRTGELFF.

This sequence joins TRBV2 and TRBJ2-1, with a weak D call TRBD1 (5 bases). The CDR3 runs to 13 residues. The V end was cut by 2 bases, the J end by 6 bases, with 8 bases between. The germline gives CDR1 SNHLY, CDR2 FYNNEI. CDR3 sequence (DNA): TGTGCCAGCAGTGAACAGGGCTTCAATGAGCAGTTCTTC. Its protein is CASSEQGFNEQFF.

Written as DNA, the CDR3 is TGTGCCAGCAGCTTCAGGCGGGATAATGGCTACACCTTC. Its translation is CASSFRRDNGYTF. V gene TRBV5-4 combines with J gene TRBJ1-2; D not certain. Germline values: CDR1 SGHNT, CDR2 YYREEE (reference sequence). The CDR3 length is 13 residues. Between the trimmed V and J ends, which lost 2 bases and 6 bases, there was a span of 11 bases.

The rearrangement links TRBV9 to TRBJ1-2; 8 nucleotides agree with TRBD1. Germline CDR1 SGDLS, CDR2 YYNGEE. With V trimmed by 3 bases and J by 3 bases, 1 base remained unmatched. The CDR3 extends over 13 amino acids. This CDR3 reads CASSAGGDYGYTF. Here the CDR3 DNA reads TGTGCCAGCAGCGCAGGGGGCGACTATGGCTACACCTTC.

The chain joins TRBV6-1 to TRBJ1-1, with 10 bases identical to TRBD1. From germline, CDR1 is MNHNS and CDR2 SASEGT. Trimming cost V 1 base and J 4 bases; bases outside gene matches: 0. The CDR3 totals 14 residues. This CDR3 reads CASSEGTGGTEAFF. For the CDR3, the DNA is TGTGCCAGCAGTGAAGGGACAGGGGGCACTGAAGCTTTCTTT.

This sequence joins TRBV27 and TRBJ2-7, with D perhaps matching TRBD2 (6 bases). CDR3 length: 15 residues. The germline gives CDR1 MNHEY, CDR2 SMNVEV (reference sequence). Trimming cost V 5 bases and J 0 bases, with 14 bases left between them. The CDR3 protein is CASSPRGTRSYEQYF. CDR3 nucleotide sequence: TGTGCCAGCAGTCCACGCGGGACCCGCTCCTACGAGCAGTACTTC.

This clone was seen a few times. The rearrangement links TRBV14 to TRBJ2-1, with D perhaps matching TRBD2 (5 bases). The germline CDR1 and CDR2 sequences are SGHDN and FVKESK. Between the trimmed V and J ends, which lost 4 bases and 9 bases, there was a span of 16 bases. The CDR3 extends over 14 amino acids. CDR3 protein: CASSLLRGIGEQFF. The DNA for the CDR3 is TGTGCCAGCAGCCTACTACGAGGGATCGGTGAGCAGTTCTTC.

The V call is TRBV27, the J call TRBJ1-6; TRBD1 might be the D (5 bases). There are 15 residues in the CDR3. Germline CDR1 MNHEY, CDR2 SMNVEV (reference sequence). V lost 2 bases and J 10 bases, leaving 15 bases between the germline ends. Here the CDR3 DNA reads TGTGCCAGCAGTTTAGGACCAACCTGGGGGTCACCCCTCCACTTT. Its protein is CASSLGPTWGSPLHF.

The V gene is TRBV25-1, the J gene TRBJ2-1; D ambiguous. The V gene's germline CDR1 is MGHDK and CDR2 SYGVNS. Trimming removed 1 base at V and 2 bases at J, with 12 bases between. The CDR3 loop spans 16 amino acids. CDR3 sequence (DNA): TGTGCCAGCAGTGAATCACGAGGCGGACCCTACAATGAGCAGTTCTTC. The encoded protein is CASSESRGGPYNEQFF. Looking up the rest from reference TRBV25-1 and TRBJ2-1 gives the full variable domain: EADIYQTPRYLVIGTGKKITLECSQTMGHDKMYWYQQDPGMELHLIHYSYGVNSTEKGDLSSESTVSRIRTEHFPLTLESARPSHTSQYLCASSESRGGPYNEQFFGPGTRLTVL.

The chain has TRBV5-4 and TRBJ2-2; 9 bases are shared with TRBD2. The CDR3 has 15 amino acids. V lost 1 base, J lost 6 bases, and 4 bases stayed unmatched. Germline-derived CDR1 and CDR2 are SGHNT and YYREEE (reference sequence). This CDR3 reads CASSLLAGFSGELFF. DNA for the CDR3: TGTGCCAGCAGCTTGCTAGCGGGGTTTTCCGGGGAGCTGTTTTTT.

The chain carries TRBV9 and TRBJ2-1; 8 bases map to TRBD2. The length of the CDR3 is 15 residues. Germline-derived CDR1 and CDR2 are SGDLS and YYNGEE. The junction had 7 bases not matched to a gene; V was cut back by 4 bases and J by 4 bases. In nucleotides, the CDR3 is TGTGCCAGCAGCCCCTCGGGGGGGGGATACAATGAGCAGTTCTTC. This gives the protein CASSPSGGGYNEQFF.

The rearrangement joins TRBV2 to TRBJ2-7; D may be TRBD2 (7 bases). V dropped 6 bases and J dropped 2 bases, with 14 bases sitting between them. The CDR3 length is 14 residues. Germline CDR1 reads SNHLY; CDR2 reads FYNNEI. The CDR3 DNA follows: TGTGCCAGCAGAGTCGGGGGGCCTACCTACGAGCAGTACTTC. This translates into CASRVGGPTYEQYF.

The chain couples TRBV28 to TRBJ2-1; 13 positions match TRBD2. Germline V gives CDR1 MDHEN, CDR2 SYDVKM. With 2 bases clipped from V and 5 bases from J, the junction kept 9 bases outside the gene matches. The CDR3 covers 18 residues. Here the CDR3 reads CASSLPRTSGSSDNEQFF. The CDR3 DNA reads TGTGCCAGCAGTTTACCGAGGACTAGCGGGAGTAGCGACAATGAGCAGTTCTTC.